This T cell receptor beta chain was retrieved from a study of T cell responses to AZD1222 COVID-19 vaccine. The study, taken as a whole, reports: Across spike, vaccine-associated CD4 TCRs were found, dominant at 160-218 and 743-854.

This clone came up once. The antigen remains unidentified. Sequencing used immunoSEQ multiplex PCR; TCRdb keeps in-frame clones, though not all of them. The sample lists 100,000 to 150,000 clones, 80% to 90% occurring once. CDR3 length equals 15 residues. V was clipped by 2 bases and J by 4 bases; unmatched bases: 5. CDR1 and CDR2 from the germline V gene are SGHVS and FNYEAQ. This clonotype was obtained from an adult in good health. The chain recombines TRBV7-6 with TRBJ2-1; 7 bases map to TRBD1. This material consisted of peripheral blood, taken on day 0 of AZD1222 vaccination. The CDR3 reads CASSLYGQEYNEQFF. In nucleotides, the CDR3 is TGTGCCAGCAGCTTATACGGACAGGAGTACAATGAGCAGTTCTTC.